Included here is one TCR beta chain sequence, with context. The entry originates in a study of T cells in tumors after PD-1 blockade. Libraries were prepared by immunoSEQ multiplex PCR; TCRdb keeps only in-frame clonotypes and omits some of them. The sample gives approximately 20,000 clones, over 75% of which show up once; about 25% is in the top ten. Deletions cut 3 bases from V and 0 bases from J, with 15 bases between. This CDR3 is built from 18 residues. CDR1 and CDR2 (germline): KGHSH, LQKENI. The specimen comprised PBMCs, sampled after anti-PD-1 therapy. The sequence was obtained from a human donor with advanced basal cell or squamous cell carcinoma (not recorded which). The chain combines TRBV18 with TRBJ2-6, with D possibly TRBD1 on 6 matching bases. The CDR3, as DNA: TGTGCCAGCTCACCGTCGATAGGGGGAAGCTCTGGGGCCAACGTCCTGACTTTC. The encoded protein is CASSPSIGGSSGANVLTF.